This TCR beta chain came from a study of shared clonotypes between healthy human individuals. This CDR3 has 11 residues. Trimming took 5 bases from V and 11 from J, leaving 11 bases between them. Looked up from germline, CDR1 is SEHNR and CDR2 is FQNEAQ (reference sequence). Genomic DNA from each subset was divided evenly over several immunoSEQ plates. Original methodology: Filtering differed because ImmunoSEQ produced junction-only sequences that carried no quality scores. The table came from immunoSEQ multiplex PCR; TCRdb's copy has only in-frame clones and leaves some out. That table gives V, J and clone size, and the DNA gave D and trimming. The sample yields approximately 980,000 clones, around three quarters seen once. General study findings and limits: Depth was large, yet rarefaction showed that sorted-subset sequencing was incomplete. Few donors limited the genetic and exposure-history diversity represented.

Of note for this clone: What it binds is not known.

The chain couples TRBV7-9 to TRBJ2-3; D may be TRBD1 (6 bases). Sequencing was carried out using memory CD4+ T cells sorted from blood. As to subset: CD45RA-negative fraction. The origin of this receptor is a man aged 18 to 29 in good health. The CDR3 spells CASSPQGLQYF. Here the CDR3 DNA reads TGTGCCAGCAGCCCACAGGGCCTGCAGTATTTT.